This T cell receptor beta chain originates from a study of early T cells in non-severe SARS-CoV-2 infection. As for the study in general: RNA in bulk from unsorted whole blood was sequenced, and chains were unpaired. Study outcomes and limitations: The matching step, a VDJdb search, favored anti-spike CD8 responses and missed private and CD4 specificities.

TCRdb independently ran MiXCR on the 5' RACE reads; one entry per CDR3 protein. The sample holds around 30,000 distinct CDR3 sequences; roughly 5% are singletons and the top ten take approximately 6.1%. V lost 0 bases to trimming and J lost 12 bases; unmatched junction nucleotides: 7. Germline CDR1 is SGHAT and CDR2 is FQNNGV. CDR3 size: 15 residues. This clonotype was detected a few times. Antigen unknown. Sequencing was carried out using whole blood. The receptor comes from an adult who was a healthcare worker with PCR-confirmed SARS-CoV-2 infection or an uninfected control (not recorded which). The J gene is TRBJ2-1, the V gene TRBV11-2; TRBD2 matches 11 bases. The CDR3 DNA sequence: TGTGCCAGCAGCTTAGATCAACCTAGCGGGAGGTTGCAGTTCTTC. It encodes CASSLDQPSGRLQFF.